This TCR beta chain is from a study of control samples from healthy donors and cancer patients (TCRdb year 2020). V and J are truncated by 7 bases and 7 bases respectively, leaving an intervening sequence of 8 bases. The CDR3 measures 11 amino acids from cysteine to phenylalanine. Only the CDR3 DNA is retained, 33 bases long and in frame from the first base. In the germline V gene, CDR1 corresponds to SNHLY and CDR2 to FYNNEI. The library was obtained by the immunoSEQ multiplex PCR assay. TCRdb stores this immuneACCESS table with in-frame sequences only. Part of the clones is absent; in the studies checked, under half of the shortfall reflects unresolved V genes, and no reason is known for the rest. This sample is represented by roughly 84,000 clones; roughly nine tenths of them were singletons. The ten largest clones represent around 17% of the sample. With regard to this clone: There is no known antigen for this receptor. Base-call qualities are not available, and no considerably larger clone is one nucleotide away.

The sequence derives from a middle-aged man in good health. Recombination linked TRBV2 to TRBJ2-1, with no confident D gene call. The sequencing sample was made of blood. The DNA is TGTGCCAGCAATGTCTGGAATGAGCAGTTCTTC. This sequence encodes CASNVWNEQFF.